The 15 T cell receptor beta chains reported below all come from one sample, sequenced in a study of T-cell reconstitution after alpha-beta-depleted transplantation in children. Preparation of the TCRbeta library used unique molecular identifiers. From the PCR reads, TCRdb called clonotypes with MiXCR, one entry per CDR3 protein. The table records about 350,000 distinct CDR3 sequences, roughly 14% of them present only once. The sequencing used PBMCs, collected from the stem cell graft. The source is a human donor who donated a stem cell graft to a child with Fanconi anemia.

The chain employs TRBV12-3 or TRBV12-4 and TRBJ1-1; D is uncertain. Trimming left V 7 bases short and J 5 bases short, with 14 bases between. This CDR3 region has 13 residues. Written as DNA, the CDR3 is TGTGCCAGCATGCTAGATGCCCTGACTGAAGCTTTCTTT. Translated: CASMLDALTEAFF.

The table lists this clonotype with a few counts. J is TRBJ2-5 and V is TRBV6-1; 7 bases match TRBD1. This CDR3 has 14 amino acids. Germline V gene lookup returns CDR1 MNHNS and CDR2 SASEGT. V was clipped by 6 bases and J by 3 bases; unmatched bases: 7. The CDR3 reads CASRETGLEETQYF. The CDR3 bases are TGTGCCAGCAGGGAGACAGGGCTGGAAGAGACCCAGTACTTC.

There are a few counts of this clonotype. This may stem from a read error, because a much larger clone lies one nucleotide away. DNA of the CDR3: TGTGCCAGCAGCTTTGGACAGGACTATGGCTACACCTTC. Translating it yields CASSFGQDYGYTF. This sequence joins TRBV3-1 and TRBJ1-2; 7 bases match TRBD1. Germline CDR1 and CDR2: LGHDT and YNNKEL (reference sequence). The CDR3 length is 13 residues. V shed 5 bases, J shed 3 bases, and the junction held 3 bases outside the gene matches.

This chain links TRBV5-1 with TRBJ2-6; D not resolved. The CDR3 is 17 amino acids. Germline V gives CDR1 SGHRS, CDR2 YFSETQ. V was trimmed by 0 bases and J by 0 bases, leaving 10 bases between them. The CDR3 nucleotides read TGCGCCAGCAGCTTGGTGCCAGTAGCCTCTGGGGCCAACGTCCTGACTTTC. Amino acids: CASSLVPVASGANVLTF.

The chain joins TRBV5-1 to TRBJ2-3; D ambiguous. This CDR3 spans 14 amino acids. In germline, CDR1 is SGHRS, CDR2 YFSETQ. V lost 0 bases and J lost 2, with 7 bases in between. CDR3 protein: CASSLDTNTDTQYF. CDR3 DNA sequence: TGCGCCAGCAGCTTGGACACTAACACAGATACGCAGTATTTT. The whole variable domain, filled in from reference TRBV5-1 and TRBJ2-3, reads KAGVTQTPRYLIKTRGQQVTLSCSPISGHRSVSWYQQTPGQGLQFLFEYFSETQRNKGNFPGRFSGRQFSNSRSEMNVSTLELGDSALYLCASSLDTNTDTQYFGPGTRLTVL.

The sample holds a few counts of this clonotype. The chain uses TRBV18 and TRBJ1-1, with 8 bases lining up with TRBD1. Trimming cost V 6 bases and J 1 base; bases outside gene matches: 10. Germline CDR1 is KGHSH and CDR2 is LQKENI. The CDR3 is 16 amino acids. CDR3 DNA sequence: TGTGCCAGCTCCCCAAAGAGGACAGGGCAGAACACTGAAGCTTTCTTT. As protein: CASSPKRTGQNTEAFF.

The chain links TRBV5-5 to TRBJ2-3, with unresolved D. CDR1 SGHKS and CDR2 YYEKEE come from the germline V gene (reference sequence). The CDR3 length is 13 residues. Trimming took off 5 bases at V and 2 bases at J, with 9 bases between the two ends. As DNA, the CDR3 is TGTGCCAGCAGTCCGGACGTCACAGATACGCAGTATTTT. Its protein is CASSPDVTDTQYF. The entire variable domain, with the rest obtained from reference TRBV5-5 and TRBJ2-3, is as follows: DAGVTQSPTHLIKTRGQQVTLRCSPISGHKSVSWYQQVLGQGPQFIFQYYEKEERGRGNFPDRFSARQFPNYSSELNVNALLLGDSALYLCASSPDVTDTQYFGPGTRLTVL.

This clonotype was seen more than once but under ten times. The rearrangement joins TRBV3-1 to TRBJ2-1; D remains ambiguous. Trimming shortened V by 0 bases and J by 4 bases, and 7 bases separated the two germline ends. Germline values: CDR1 LGHDT, CDR2 YNNKEL (reference sequence). There are 14 residues in the CDR3. In nucleotides, the CDR3 is TGTGCCAGCAGCCAAGATTGGGGATACAATGAGCAGTTCTTC. Translated: CASSQDWGYNEQFF.

This clonotype occurred a few times. The CDR3 DNA is TGTGCCATCAGTGAGCAAGGACTAGGAATCACCGGGGAGCTGTTTTTT. This translates into CAISEQGLGITGELFF. The chain is built from TRBV10-3 and TRBJ2-2; the match to TRBD2 covers 7 bases. Germline trimming cut 2 bases from V and 4 bases from J; bases unmatched to any gene: 7. Germline assignment: CDR1 ENHRY and CDR2 SYGVKD. The CDR3 length is 16 residues.

The V call is TRBV9, the J call TRBJ2-2; D is undetermined. Looked up from germline, CDR1 is SGDLS and CDR2 is YYNGEE. The CDR3 is 15 amino acids. Trimming took 4 bases from V and 1 from J, leaving 11 bases between them. This CDR3 reads CASSPQVLNTGELFF. DNA for the CDR3: TGTGCCAGCAGCCCCCAAGTCCTGAACACCGGGGAGCTGTTTTTT. Supplemented by reference TRBV9 and TRBJ2-2, the full variable domain reads DSGVTQTPKHLITATGQRVTLRCSPRSGDLSVYWYQQSLDQGLQFLIQYYNGEERAKGNILERFSAQQFPDLHSELNLSSLELGDSALYFCASSPQVLNTGELFFGEGSRLTVL.

This clonotype has only a few counts. V gene TRBV15 combines with J gene TRBJ2-7; 11 bases fit TRBD1. The CDR3 is made up of 16 amino acids. CDR1 and CDR2 from the germline V gene are LNHNV and YYDKDF (reference sequence). V lost 0 bases, J lost 2 bases, and 3 bases stayed unmatched. The CDR3: CATSRDRGQGAYEQYF. CDR3 nucleotides: TGTGCCACCAGCAGAGATCGGGGACAGGGGGCCTACGAGCAGTACTTC.

In its sample, this clonotype was seen a few times. The chain couples TRBV3-1 to TRBJ2-1; TRBD2 matches 10 bases. Unmatched junction bases numbered 11, after V lost 5 bases and J lost 7 bases. This CDR3 spans 16 amino acids. Looked up from germline, CDR1 is LGHDT and CDR2 is YNNKEL (reference sequence). DNA for the CDR3: TGTGCCAGCAGCTTTACTAGCGGGGTCCCGACGAATGAGCAGTTCTTC. Its protein is CASSFTSGVPTNEQFF.

V and J are TRBV21-1 and TRBJ2-7; the table's TRBD1 call for D was not verified on the DNA. TRBV21-1 is shown as a pseudogene. The CDR3 loop spans 16 amino acids. The CDR3 nucleotides read TGTGCCAGCAGCAAAAGAAGGACAGGATCCTCCTACGAGCAGTACGTC. Its translation: CASSKRRTGSSYEQYV.

This clonotype was seen a handful of times. The CDR3 nucleotides are TGTGCCAGCAGATCGGACAGGCTCGGTGGCTACACCTTC. This sequence encodes CASRSDRLGGYTF. The chain is built from TRBV6-1 and TRBJ1-2; TRBD1 aligns across 7 bases. CDR3 length: 13 residues. V was clipped by 6 bases and J by 7 bases; unmatched bases: 8. The germline gives CDR1 MNHNS, CDR2 SASEGT.

This clonotype was counted many times. The rearrangement joins TRBV20-1 to TRBJ2-2; no clear D. The CDR3 is 15 amino acids. Germline V gene data show CDR1 as DFQATT and CDR2 as SNEGSKA (reference sequence). The V end was cut by 1 base, the J end by 4 bases, with 13 bases between. CDR3 sequence: CSARAPPVGTGELFF. The CDR3 region has the DNA TGCAGTGCTAGAGCCCCACCCGTAGGCACCGGGGAGCTGTTTTTT.